These 30 T cell receptor beta chains were sequenced from one sample in a study of blood T cell repertoires in COVID-19. TCRdb's copy holds only in-frame clones and misses some; the assay was immunoSEQ multiplex PCR. This sample has around 210,000 clones; roughly 85% occur once, and the top ten carry roughly 4.6%. Sequencing used peripheral blood. The source is a man aged 50 or older with COVID-19, enrolled during active disease.

The genes are TRBV9 and TRBJ2-3, with 7 positions matching TRBD1. Germline values: CDR1 SGDLS, CDR2 YYNGEE. V trimming: 2 bases; J trimming: 4 bases; junction bases outside the gene matches: 1. This CDR3 comprises 13 residues. This CDR3 reads CASSVTGADTQYF. CDR3 coding DNA: TGTGCCAGCAGCGTTACAGGGGCAGATACGCAGTATTTT.

This rearrangement joins TRBV7-2 to TRBJ2-1; 8 bases agree with TRBD1. The CDR3 length is 17 residues. Germline V gene lookup returns CDR1 SGHTA and CDR2 FQGNSA. J gave up 7 bases and V 5 bases, and 16 bases lay outside the gene matches. The CDR3: CASSDWTGRIQWNEQFF. CDR3 sequence (DNA): TGTGCCAGCAGCGATTGGACAGGGCGGATACAGTGGAATGAGCAGTTCTTC. Full variable domain (outside the CDR3, taken from reference TRBV7-2 and TRBJ2-1): GAGVSQSPSNKVTEKGKDVELRCDPISGHTALYWYRQSLGQGLEFLIYFQGNSAPDKSGLPSDRFSAERTGGSVSTLTIQRTQQEDSAVYLCASSDWTGRIQWNEQFFGPGTRLTVL.

This clone was counted once. The V gene is TRBV7-2, the J gene TRBJ2-1, with TRBD2 matching over 11 bases. The CDR3 consists of 15 residues. The junction had 6 bases not matched to a gene; V was cut back by 2 bases and J by 9 bases. Per the germline V gene, CDR1 is SGHTA and CDR2 is FQGNSA. CDR3 loop: CASSLSSGGASEQFF. The CDR3 coding sequence is TGTGCCAGCAGCTTAAGTAGCGGGGGGGCCTCTGAGCAGTTCTTC.

This chain joins TRBV4-3 and TRBJ2-7; D ambiguous. CDR1 and CDR2 from the germline V gene are LGHNA and YSLEER. The V and J ends lost 2 bases and 1 base respectively, with 9 bases between them. The length of the CDR3 is 14 residues. The CDR3 protein is CASSQRDTSYEQYF. CDR3 nucleotides: TGCGCCAGCAGCCAAAGAGACACTTCCTACGAGCAGTACTTC.

The rearrangement links TRBV4-2 to TRBJ2-1, with 7 bases that match TRBD1. This CDR3 spans 14 amino acids. Trimming took 0 bases from V and 7 from J; bases not matched to a gene: 3. Germline lookup yields CDR1 LGHNA and CDR2 YNFKEQ. CDR3 coding DNA: TGTGCCAGCAGCCAAGAAGGGACAGCTAATGAGCAGTTCTTC. This sequence encodes CASSQEGTANEQFF.

The V call is TRBV7-9, the J call TRBJ2-7; TRBD1 agrees at 10 bases. Germline V gene sequence: CDR1 SEHNR, CDR2 FQNEAQ (reference sequence). This CDR3 contains 15 residues. V trimming: 5 bases; J trimming: 0 bases; junction bases outside the gene matches: 4. The CDR3 nucleotides read TGTGCCAGCAGCACGTGGGACAGGGGCTCCTACGAGCAGTACTTC. Amino acids: CASSTWDRGSYEQYF.

This chain joins TRBV28 and TRBJ2-7; D may be TRBD2 (5 bases). The CDR3 runs to 12 residues. In germline, CDR1 is MDHEN, CDR2 SYDVKM. Trimming left V 7 bases short and J 3 bases short, with 10 bases between. DNA for the CDR3: TGTGCCAGCACGGGGAGTGTCTACGAGCAGTACTTC. This sequence encodes CASTGSVYEQYF.

V and J are TRBV5-8 and TRBJ2-3; 10 bases map to TRBD1. This CDR3 contains 15 residues. Germline V gene sequence: CDR1 SGHTS, CDR2 YDEGEE. J gave up 0 bases and V 3 bases, and 1 base lay outside the gene matches. The CDR3 DNA sequence: TGTGCCAGCAGCTGGGACAGGGGAAGCACAGATACGCAGTATTTT. This sequence encodes CASSWDRGSTDTQYF.

This clone was counted once. The CDR3 region is CASSRVLAYEQYF. The CDR3 region has the DNA TGTGCCAGCAGTCGGGTTCTAGCCTACGAGCAGTACTTC. The chain employs TRBV6-2 or TRBV6-3 and TRBJ2-7; D not resolved. This CDR3 region has 13 residues. Trimming left V 5 bases short and J 2 bases short, with 10 bases between. Germline CDR1 reads MNHEY; CDR2 reads SVGEGT.

The chain combines TRBV6-8 with TRBJ1-1, with a tentative D call TRBD1 (5 bases). The V gene's germline CDR1 is MNHGY and CDR2 SAAAGT. V was clipped by 6 bases and J by 8 bases, with 19 bases between them. This CDR3 spans 14 amino acids. CDR3 loop: CASRRSGLNGEAFF. The CDR3 DNA reads TGTGCCAGCAGGAGATCGGGACTAAACGGGGAAGCTTTCTTT.

The rearrangement joins TRBV7-3 to TRBJ2-3; D may be TRBD1 (6 bases). This CDR3 comprises 15 residues. The V end lost 1 base, the J end lost 0 bases, and 8 bases lay between the germline ends. Germline CDR1 and CDR2: SGHTA and FQGTGA. This CDR3 is CASSLMGASTDTQYF. The CDR3, as DNA: TGTGCCAGCAGCTTAATGGGGGCGAGCACAGATACGCAGTATTTT.

The chain couples TRBV2 to TRBJ1-1; TRBD1 matches 8 bases. Germline V lookup: CDR1 SNHLY, CDR2 FYNNEI. After removal of 3 bases from V and 6 bases from J, the junction contained 9 bases not matched to a gene. The CDR3 runs 15 residues. CDR3: CASSDRRTGRAEAFF. The CDR3 bases are TGTGCCAGCAGTGACCGGAGGACAGGGCGGGCTGAAGCTTTCTTT.

The table lists this clone with a count of one. The chain joins TRBV2 to TRBJ1-2; D ambiguous. Between the trimmed V and J ends, which lost 3 bases and 5 bases, there was a span of 13 bases. Germline lookup yields CDR1 SNHLY and CDR2 FYNNEI. The length of the CDR3 is 14 residues. The CDR3 DNA is TGTGCCAGCAGTGATGGAGGGAATCAGTATGGCTACACCTTC. This codes for CASSDGGNQYGYTF.

The chain employs TRBV11-2 and TRBJ2-7; weak D call: TRBD2 (5 bases). Trimming cost V 3 bases and J 1 base, with 7 bases left between them. CDR3 length equals 13 residues. The V gene's germline CDR1 is SGHAT and CDR2 FQNNGV. CDR3 in amino acids: CASSLAGSYEQYF. CDR3 nucleotides: TGTGCCAGCAGCTTGGCGGGTTCCTACGAGCAGTACTTC.

The chain is built from TRBV5-1 and TRBJ1-5; perhaps TRBD1 as D (5 bases). The CDR3 covers 15 residues. Germline V gene lookup returns CDR1 SGHRS and CDR2 YFSETQ. Trimming took off 3 bases at V and 7 bases at J, with 17 bases between the two ends. The CDR3 DNA reads as TGCGCCAGCAGCTGGGGGGACGATACGGCCCAGCCCCAGCATTTT. Its translation is CASSWGDDTAQPQHF.

The rearrangement uses TRBV6-2 or TRBV6-3 and TRBJ1-1; tentative D call: TRBD1 (5 bases). This CDR3 is built from 13 residues. Trimming removed 6 bases at V and 7 bases at J, with 15 bases between. Germline values: CDR1 MNHEY, CDR2 SVGEGT. CDR3 in amino acids: CASRPTGMGEAFF. DNA of the CDR3: TGTGCCAGCAGGCCTACAGGAATGGGTGAAGCTTTCTTT.

On this clone: Distinct nucleotide sequences in the sample also encode this CDR3. This sequence joins TRBV5-1 and TRBJ1-6; no firm D call. The V gene lost 1 base and the J gene lost 0 bases, with 5 bases spanning the gap. Per the germline V gene, CDR1 is SGHRS and CDR2 is YFSETQ. CDR3 length: 15 residues. For the CDR3, the DNA is TGCGCCAGCAGCTTGTCGGGCTCCTATAATTCACCCCTCCACTTT. Translation: CASSLSGSYNSPLHF.

In the case of this clone: The identical CDR3 is also encoded by other nucleotide sequences in the sample. The V gene is TRBV5-6, the J gene TRBJ1-2; D gene uncertain. V lost 0 bases to trimming and J lost 0 bases, with 6 bases between them. CDR3 length: 14 residues. Looked up from germline, CDR1 is SGHDT and CDR2 is YYEEEE. CDR3 coding DNA: TGTGCCAGCAGCTTGGTAACAGCTAACTATGGCTACACCTTC. Its protein is CASSLVTANYGYTF.

The rearrangement joins TRBV29-1 to TRBJ2-1; TRBD1 might be the D (5 bases). The CDR3 length is 15 residues. CDR1 and CDR2 (germline): SQVTM, ANQGSEA. The germline V and J ends were trimmed by 5 bases and 5 bases, with 19 bases remaining between them. The CDR3 nucleotides are TGCAGCGTTACCCCGCCGCCAGGGCCAAACAATGAGCAGTTCTTC. Translating gives CSVTPPPGPNNEQFF.

The CDR3 nucleotides are TGTGCCAGCAGTTTATCCGGGACAGGGACCTACTTGCAGTACTTC. Its translation is CASSLSGTGTYLQYF. The V gene is TRBV27, the J gene TRBJ2-7; TRBD1 agrees at 9 bases. This CDR3 spans 15 amino acids. The V segment lost 0 bases and the J segment 9 bases; nucleotides outside the gene matches: 9. The germline gives CDR1 MNHEY, CDR2 SMNVEV (reference sequence).

The V and J genes are TRBV11-2 and TRBJ2-7; TRBD1 is a possible D gene (5 bases). Trimming removed 5 bases at V and 1 base at J, with 9 bases between. This CDR3 spans 13 amino acids. CDR1 is SGHAT and CDR2 is FQNNGV in the germline V gene. CDR3 sequence reads: CASSPQGSYEQYF. The CDR3 nucleotides are TGTGCCAGCAGCCCCCAGGGTTCCTACGAGCAGTACTTC.

The CDR3 nucleotides are TGCAGTGCTAGTCGGCAGGGGGCTGGAAGATTCTATGGCTACACCTTC. Protein sequence: CSASRQGAGRFYGYTF. The rearrangement uses TRBV20-1 and TRBJ1-2; 8 positions match TRBD1. The CDR3 covers 16 residues. V lost 3 bases, J lost 4 bases, and 13 bases stayed unmatched. The germline V gene encodes CDR1 DFQATT and CDR2 SNEGSKA (reference sequence).

This sequence joins TRBV4-3 and TRBJ1-2; D unclear. CDR3 length: 12 amino acids. V was cut by 1 base and J by 2 bases, with 2 bases left in between. Germline V gives CDR1 LGHNA, CDR2 YSLEER. CDR3 DNA sequence: TGCGCCAGCAGCCAAGCAAACTATGGCTACACCTTC. It is translated as CASSQANYGYTF.

The chain joins TRBV14 to TRBJ2-7; 7 bases fit TRBD1. From germline, CDR1 is SGHDN and CDR2 FVKESK. This CDR3 is built from 13 residues. V shed 0 bases and J 9 bases; nucleotides not matched to a gene: 5. The CDR3 region is CASSQEPRDRQYF. In nucleotides, the CDR3 is TGTGCCAGCAGCCAAGAACCACGGGACAGGCAGTACTTC.

V and J are TRBV18 and TRBJ1-2; 8 positions agree with TRBD1. This CDR3 comprises 13 residues. The V segment lost 5 bases and the J segment 4 bases; nucleotides outside the gene matches: 3. The V gene's germline CDR1 is KGHSH and CDR2 LQKENI. The CDR3 coding sequence is TGTGCCAGCTCAAAGGACAGGGCCTATGGCTACACCTTC. It yields the protein CASSKDRAYGYTF. Filled out from reference TRBV18 and TRBJ1-2, the complete variable domain reads NAGVMQNPRHLVRRRGQEARLRCSPMKGHSHVYWYRQLPEEGLKFMVYLQKENIIDESGMPKERFSAEFPKEGPSILRIQQVVRGDSAAYFCASSKDRAYGYTFGSGTRLTVV.

The chain couples TRBV7-2 to TRBJ1-1; 7 bases are shared with TRBD1. The CDR3 runs 14 residues. The germline CDR1 and CDR2 sequences are SGHTA and FQGNSA. Losses at the gene ends were 1 base for V and 11 bases for J; bases not matched to a gene: 10. The CDR3 DNA is TGTGCCAGCAGCTTAGGTTATCGGGCAGGGGGTGCTTTCTTT. Its translation: CASSLGYRAGGAFF.

A few counts support this clone. The gene calls are TRBV5-1 and TRBJ2-2; the match to TRBD1 covers 7 bases. The CDR3 is 16 amino acids. The germline gives CDR1 SGHRS, CDR2 YFSETQ. V trimming: 4 bases; J trimming: 0 bases; junction bases outside the gene matches: 6. The chain's CDR3 is CASSDTGTANTGELFF. The DNA of the CDR3 is TGCGCCAGCAGCGATACCGGGACAGCGAACACCGGGGAGCTGTTTTTT.

The rearrangement joins TRBV7-9 to TRBJ1-6, with a tentative D call TRBD1 (6 bases). The CDR3 contains 15 residues. V shed 1 base and J shed 7 bases, with 11 bases lying between them. CDR1 SEHNR and CDR2 FQNEAQ come from the germline V gene (reference sequence). In DNA, the CDR3 is TGTGCCAGCAGCTTAGAAGGGGGAGAAAATTCACCCCTCCACTTT. This codes for CASSLEGGENSPLHF.

The V and J genes are TRBV4-3 and TRBJ2-1, with 12 bases lining up with TRBD2. Unmatched junction bases numbered 5, after V lost 0 bases and J lost 8 bases. The CDR3 consists of 16 residues. The germline gives CDR1 LGHNA, CDR2 YSLEER. The CDR3 spells CASSQDLAGGRDEQFF. CDR3 in DNA: TGCGCCAGCAGCCAAGATCTAGCGGGGGGGCGGGATGAGCAGTTCTTC.

The chain is built from TRBV7-9 and TRBJ2-2; D unclear. The CDR3 is made up of 16 amino acids. The germline V gene encodes CDR1 SEHNR and CDR2 FQNEAQ (reference sequence). Trimming stripped 4 bases from V and 1 base from J, with 13 bases between. DNA for the CDR3: TGTGCCAGCAGCTCAGCCCTCCTCTTGAACACCGGGGAGCTGTTTTTT. The encoded protein is CASSSALLLNTGELFF.